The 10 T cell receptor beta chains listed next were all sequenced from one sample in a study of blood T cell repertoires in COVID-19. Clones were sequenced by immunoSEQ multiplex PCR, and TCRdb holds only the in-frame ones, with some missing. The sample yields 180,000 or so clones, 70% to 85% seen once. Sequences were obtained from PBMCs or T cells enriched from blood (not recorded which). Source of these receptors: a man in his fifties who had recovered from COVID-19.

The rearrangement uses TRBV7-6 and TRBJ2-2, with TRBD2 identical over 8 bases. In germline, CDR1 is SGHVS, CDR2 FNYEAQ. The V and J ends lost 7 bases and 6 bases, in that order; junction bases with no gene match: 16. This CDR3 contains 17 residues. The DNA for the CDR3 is TGTGCCAGCAAACGGGCAGGGACTAAGCGGGGGCCCGGGGAGCTGTTTTTT. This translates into CASKRAGTKRGPGELFF.

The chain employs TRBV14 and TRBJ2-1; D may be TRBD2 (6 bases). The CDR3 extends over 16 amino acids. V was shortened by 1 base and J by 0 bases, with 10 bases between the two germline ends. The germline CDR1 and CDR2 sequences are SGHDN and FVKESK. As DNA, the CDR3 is TGTGCCAGCAGCCAAGTGGCGGGGCTCTCCTACAATGAGCAGTTCTTC. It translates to CASSQVAGLSYNEQFF. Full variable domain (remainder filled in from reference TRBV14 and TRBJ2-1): EAGVTQFPSHSVIEKGQTVTLRCDPISGHDNLYWYRRVMGKEIKFLLHFVKESKQDESGMPNNRFLAERTGGTYSTLKVQPAELEDSGVYFCASSQVAGLSYNEQFFGPGTRLTVL.

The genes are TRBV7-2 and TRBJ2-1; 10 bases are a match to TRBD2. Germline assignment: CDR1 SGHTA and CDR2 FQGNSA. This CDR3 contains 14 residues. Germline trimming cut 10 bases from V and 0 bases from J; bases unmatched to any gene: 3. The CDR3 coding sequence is TGTGCCAAGCGGGGGGGAGACTCCTACAATGAGCAGTTCTTC. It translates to CAKRGGDSYNEQFF.

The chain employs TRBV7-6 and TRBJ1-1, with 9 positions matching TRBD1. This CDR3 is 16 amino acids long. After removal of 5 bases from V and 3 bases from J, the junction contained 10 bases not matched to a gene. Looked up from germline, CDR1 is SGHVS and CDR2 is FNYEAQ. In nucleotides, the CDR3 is TGTGCCAGCAGCCTGAACAGGGGGCAGGGGGACACTGAAGCTTTCTTT. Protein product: CASSLNRGQGDTEAFF. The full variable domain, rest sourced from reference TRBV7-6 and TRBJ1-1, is GAGVSQSPRYKVTKRGQDVALRCDPISGHVSLYWYRQALGQGPEFLTYFNYEAQQDKSGLPNDRFSAERPEGSISTLTIQRTEQRDSAMYRCASSLNRGQGDTEAFFGQGTRLTVV.

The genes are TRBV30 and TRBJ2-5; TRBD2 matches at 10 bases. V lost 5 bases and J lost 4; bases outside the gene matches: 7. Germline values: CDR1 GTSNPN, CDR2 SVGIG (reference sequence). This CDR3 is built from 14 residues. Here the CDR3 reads CAWESGGVRETQYF. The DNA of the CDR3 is TGTGCCTGGGAAAGCGGGGGGGTTAGAGAGACCCAGTACTTC.

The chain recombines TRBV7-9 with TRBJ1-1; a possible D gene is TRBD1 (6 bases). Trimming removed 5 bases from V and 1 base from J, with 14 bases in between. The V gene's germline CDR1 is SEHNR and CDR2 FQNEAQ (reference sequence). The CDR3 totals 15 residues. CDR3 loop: CASSPRGTRNTEAFF. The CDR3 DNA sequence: TGTGCCAGCAGCCCGAGGGGGACACGGAACACTGAAGCTTTCTTT. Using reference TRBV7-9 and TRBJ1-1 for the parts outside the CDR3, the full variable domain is DTGVSQNPRHKITKRGQNVTFRCDPISEHNRLYWYRQTLGQGPEFLTYFQNEAQLEKSRLLSDRFSAERPKGSFSTLEIQRTEQGDSAMYLCASSPRGTRNTEAFFGQGTRLTVV.

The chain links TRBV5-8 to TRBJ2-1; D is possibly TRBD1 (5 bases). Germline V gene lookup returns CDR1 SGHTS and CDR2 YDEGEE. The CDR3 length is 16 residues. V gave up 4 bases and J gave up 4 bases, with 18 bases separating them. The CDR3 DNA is TGTGCCAGCAGCCGGGTGGTGGGGCCTAGGTACAATGAGCAGTTCTTC. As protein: CASSRVVGPRYNEQFF.

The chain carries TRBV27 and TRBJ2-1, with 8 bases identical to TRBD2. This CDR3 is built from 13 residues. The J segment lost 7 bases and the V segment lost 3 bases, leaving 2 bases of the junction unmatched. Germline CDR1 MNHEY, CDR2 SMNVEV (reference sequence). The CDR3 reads CASSFSGGNEQFF. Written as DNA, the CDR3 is TGTGCCAGCAGTTTCTCGGGGGGGAATGAGCAGTTCTTC.

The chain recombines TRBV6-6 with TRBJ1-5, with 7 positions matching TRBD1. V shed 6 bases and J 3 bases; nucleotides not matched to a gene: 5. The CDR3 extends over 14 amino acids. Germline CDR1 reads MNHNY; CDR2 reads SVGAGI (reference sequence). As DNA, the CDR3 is TGTGCCAGCAGCGGACAGGAATACAATCAGCCCCAGCATTTT. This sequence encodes CASSGQEYNQPQHF.

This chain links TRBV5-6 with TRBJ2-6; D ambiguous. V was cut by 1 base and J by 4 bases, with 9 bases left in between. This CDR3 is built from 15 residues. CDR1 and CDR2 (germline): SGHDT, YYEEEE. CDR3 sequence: CASSLRVAGANVLTF. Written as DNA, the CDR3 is TGTGCCAGCAGCTTGCGGGTGGCCGGGGCCAACGTCCTGACTTTC.